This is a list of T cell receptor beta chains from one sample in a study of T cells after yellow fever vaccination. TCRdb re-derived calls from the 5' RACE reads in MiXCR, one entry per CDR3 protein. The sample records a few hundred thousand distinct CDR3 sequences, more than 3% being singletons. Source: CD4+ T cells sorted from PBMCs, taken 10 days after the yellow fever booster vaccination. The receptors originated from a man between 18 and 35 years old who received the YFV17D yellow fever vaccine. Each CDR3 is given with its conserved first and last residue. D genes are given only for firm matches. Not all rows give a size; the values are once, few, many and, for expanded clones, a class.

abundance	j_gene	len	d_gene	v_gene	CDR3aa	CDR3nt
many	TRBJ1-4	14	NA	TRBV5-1	CASSFGETNEKLFF	TGCGCCAGCAGCTTCGGGGAAACTAATGAAAAACTGTTTTTT
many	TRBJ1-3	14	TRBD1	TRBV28	CASSFQGGGNTIYF	TGTGCCAGCAGTTTCCAGGGGGGTGGAAACACCATATATTTT
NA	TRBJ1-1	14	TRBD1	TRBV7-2	CASSRWTGATEAFF	TGTGCCAGCAGCCGTTGGACAGGGGCGACTGAAGCTTTCTTT
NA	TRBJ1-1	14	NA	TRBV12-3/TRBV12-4	CASRPPDRNTEAFF	TGTGCCAGCAGGCCCCCGGACAGGAACACTGAAGCTTTCTTT
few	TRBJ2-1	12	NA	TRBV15	CATSRDHNEQFF	TGTGCCACCAGCAGAGATCACAATGAGCAGTTCTTC
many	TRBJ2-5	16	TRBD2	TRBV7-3	CASSLGPLAGLETQYF	TGTGCCAGCAGCTTAGGTCCCCTAGCGGGGCTAGAGACCCAGTACTTC
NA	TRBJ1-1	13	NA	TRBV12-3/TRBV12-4	CASSVFRNTEAFF	TGTGCCAGCAGTGTGTTCAGGAACACTGAAGCTTTCTTT
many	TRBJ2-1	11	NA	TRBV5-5	CASSLFGGQFF	TGTGCCAGCAGCTTGTTCGGGGGGCAGTTCTTC
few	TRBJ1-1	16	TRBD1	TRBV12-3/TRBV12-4	CASSAGTGSMNTEAFF	TGTGCCAGCAGTGCCGGGACAGGGAGTATGAACACTGAAGCTTTCTTT
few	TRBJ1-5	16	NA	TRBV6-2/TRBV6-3	CASSYGDIGLNQPQHF	TGTGCCAGCAGTTACGGGGACATCGGTCTCAATCAGCCCCAGCATTTT
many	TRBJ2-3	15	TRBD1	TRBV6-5	CASKRPGQATDTQYF	TGTGCCAGCAAACGGCCGGGACAGGCTACAGATACGCAGTATTTT
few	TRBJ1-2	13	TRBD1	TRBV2	CASRGQGAVGYTF	TGTGCCAGCAGAGGACAGGGGGCTGTGGGCTACACCTTC
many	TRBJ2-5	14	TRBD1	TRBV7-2	CASRRTTGLETQYF	TGTGCCAGCAGGCGAACGACAGGGTTGGAGACCCAGTACTTC
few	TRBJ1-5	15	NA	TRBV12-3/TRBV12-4	CASSLASGIGQPQHF	TGTGCCAGCAGCTTGGCCAGCGGGATAGGGCAGCCCCAGCATTTT
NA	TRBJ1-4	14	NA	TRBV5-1	CASSLGAGGEKLFF	TGCGCCAGCAGCTTGGGCGCCGGGGGTGAAAAACTGTTTTTT
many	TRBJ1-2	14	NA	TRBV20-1	CSAGDTTGSYGYTF	TGCAGTGCTGGGGATACCACAGGGTCCTATGGCTACACCTTC
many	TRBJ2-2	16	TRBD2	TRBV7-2	CASSLDSGGDTGELFF	TGTGCCAGCAGCTTAGATTCCGGGGGGGACACCGGGGAGCTGTTTTTT
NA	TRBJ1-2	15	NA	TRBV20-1	CSARDRTLGGTGYTF	TGCAGTGCTAGAGATCGAACATTGGGAGGAACTGGCTACACCTTC
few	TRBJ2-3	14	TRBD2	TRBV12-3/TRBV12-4	CASGSAGITDTQYF	TGTGCCAGCGGATCAGCGGGGATCACAGATACGCAGTATTTT
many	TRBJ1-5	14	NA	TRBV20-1	CSARGVGGYQPQHF	TGCAGTGCTAGAGGGGTAGGGGGGTATCAGCCCCAGCATTTT